This TCR beta chain was recovered during a study of spatial heterogeneity in lung cancer. Study in general: The cohort: about 79 early-stage, untreated non-small cell lung cancer patients.

V lost 4 bases, J lost 2 bases, and 5 bases lay in between. The CDR3 is 12 residues long. CDR1 and CDR2 (germline): SGHRS, YFSETQ. The time point denotes: blood at routine non-recurrence follow-up after resection. Whole RNA came from tumor, nontumor lung or frozen PBMC and was sequenced without being sorted. MiXCR was run by TCRdb on the 5' RACE reads, yielding one entry per CDR3 protein. The sample consists of roughly 120,000 distinct CDR3 sequences, more than 10% of them appearing once. This clonotype was detected many times. Sequencing was performed on PBMCs, taken at follow-up. This receptor was identified in a male donor with early-stage non-small cell lung cancer. The chain combines TRBV5-1 with TRBJ2-3; no clear D gene. The DNA of the CDR3 is TGCGCCAGCAGCACCGACACAGATACGCAGTATTTT. It yields the protein CASSTDTDTQYF.